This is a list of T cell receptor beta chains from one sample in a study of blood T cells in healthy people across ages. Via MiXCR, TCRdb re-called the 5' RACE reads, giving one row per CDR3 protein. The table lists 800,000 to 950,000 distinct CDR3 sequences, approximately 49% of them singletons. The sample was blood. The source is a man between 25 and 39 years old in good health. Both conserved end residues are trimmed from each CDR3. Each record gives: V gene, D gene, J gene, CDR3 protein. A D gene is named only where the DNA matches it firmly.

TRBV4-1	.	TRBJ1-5	ASSQPLGGAGGNQPQH
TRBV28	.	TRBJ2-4	ASVEAHGPLVEQY
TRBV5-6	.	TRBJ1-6	ASRKEEKSPLH
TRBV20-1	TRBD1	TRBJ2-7	SATGQVGEQY
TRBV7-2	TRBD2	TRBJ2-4	ASSSGGDYPNIQY
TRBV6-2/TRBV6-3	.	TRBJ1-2	ASTDDGSYGYT
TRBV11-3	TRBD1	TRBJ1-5	ASSHTGTVGRSNQPQH
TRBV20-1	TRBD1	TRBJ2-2	SARSGQGFGELF
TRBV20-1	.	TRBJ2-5	SARPVQKETQY
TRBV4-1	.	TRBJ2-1	ASSPYVRGEYNEQF
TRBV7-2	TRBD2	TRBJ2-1	ASSLMPLAGGNNEQF
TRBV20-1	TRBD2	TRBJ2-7	SASGLAGGPRAYEQY
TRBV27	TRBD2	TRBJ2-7	ASSLSSTTGTTRSYEQY
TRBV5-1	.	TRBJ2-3	ASSSIQRPSTDTQY
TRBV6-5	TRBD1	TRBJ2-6	ASSYSGTGISGANVLT
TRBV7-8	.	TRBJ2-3	ASSPRRGFTDTQY
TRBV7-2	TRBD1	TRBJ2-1	ASSLVGTGTNEQF
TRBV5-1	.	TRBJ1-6	ASSLGATALNSPLH
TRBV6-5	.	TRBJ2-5	ASREQGSQETQY
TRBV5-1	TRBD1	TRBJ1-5	ASSLGQGDPQH
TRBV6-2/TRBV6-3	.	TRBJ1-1	ASSSDETTEAF
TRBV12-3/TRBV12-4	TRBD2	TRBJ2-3	ASSGLGGGGTDTQY
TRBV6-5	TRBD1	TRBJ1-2	ASSYSRRGQRYYGYT
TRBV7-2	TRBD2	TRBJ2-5	ASSLGSSGRETQY
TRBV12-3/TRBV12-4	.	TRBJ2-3	ASRLAGRDAQY
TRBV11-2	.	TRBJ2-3	ASSLGAGPRTDTQY
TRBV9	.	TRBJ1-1	ASSSDGHSTEAF
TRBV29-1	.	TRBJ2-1	SVDPMVKGELSSYNEQF
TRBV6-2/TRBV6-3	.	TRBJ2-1	GAAPSYNEQF
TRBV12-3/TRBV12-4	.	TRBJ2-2	ASSFSRASGPGELF
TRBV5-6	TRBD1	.	ASSLGTGFVTQY
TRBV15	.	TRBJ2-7	ATSRDASYEQY
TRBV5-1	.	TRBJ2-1	ASSFSVENEQF
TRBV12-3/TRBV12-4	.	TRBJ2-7	ASSRGPLGAYEQY
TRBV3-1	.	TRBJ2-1	ASSNRAQDYEQF
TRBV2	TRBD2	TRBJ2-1	ASSDRLADYNEQF
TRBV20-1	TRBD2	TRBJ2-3	SAPDSGGGFRDTQY
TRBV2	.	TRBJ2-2	ASSEGPWTVRNGELF
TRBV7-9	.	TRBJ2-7	ASSMDSAYEQY
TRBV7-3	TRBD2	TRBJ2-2	ASSSTGTKTGELF
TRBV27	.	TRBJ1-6	AIAAQGYNSPLH
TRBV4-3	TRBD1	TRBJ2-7	ASSQAPGQSYEQY
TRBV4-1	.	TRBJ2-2	ASSQTGRRDTGELF
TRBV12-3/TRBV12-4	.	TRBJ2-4	ASSVRHKNIQY
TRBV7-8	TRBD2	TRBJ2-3	ASTSFGAGSDTQY
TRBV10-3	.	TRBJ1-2	AISVDSNYGYT